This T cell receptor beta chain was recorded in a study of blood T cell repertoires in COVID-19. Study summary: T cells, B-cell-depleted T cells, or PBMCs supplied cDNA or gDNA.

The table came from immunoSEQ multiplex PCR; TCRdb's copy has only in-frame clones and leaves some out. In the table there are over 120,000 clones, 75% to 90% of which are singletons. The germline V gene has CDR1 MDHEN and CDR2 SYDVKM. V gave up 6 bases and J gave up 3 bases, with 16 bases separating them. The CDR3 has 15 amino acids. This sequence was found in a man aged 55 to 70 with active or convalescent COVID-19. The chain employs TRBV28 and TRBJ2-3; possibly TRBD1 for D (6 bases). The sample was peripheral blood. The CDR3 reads CASSGWDKGTDTQYF. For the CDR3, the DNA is TGTGCCAGCAGCGGATGGGACAAGGGGACAGATACGCAGTATTTT. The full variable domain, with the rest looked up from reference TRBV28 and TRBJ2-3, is DVKVTQSSRYLVKRTGEKVFLECVQDMDHENMFWYRQDPGLGLRLIYFSYDVKMKEKGDIPEGYSVSREKKERFSLILESASTNQTSMYLCASSGWDKGTDTQYFGPGTRLTVL.